What follows are 5 T cell receptor beta chains derived from one specimen sequenced in a study of molecular identifiers for immune sequencing clone quantification. TCRdb passed the PCR reads through MiXCR, listing each CDR3 protein once. The top ten clones hold 1.9% of a sample with about 54,000 distinct CDR3 sequences, about 25% of them seen once. Sequencing was carried out using naive CD8+ T cells from blood, with Jurkat cell RNA spiked in. This sample's subset: FACS-sorted CD8+CD4-CCR7+CD45RA+ naive T cells. The receptors come from a human donor in good health. Some libraries in this study had Jurkat cell RNA spiked in.

Turning to this clonotype: A much larger clone is a single base away; this may be a read error. The chain carries TRBV19 and TRBJ2-7; 8 bases are shared with TRBD2. Germline lookup yields CDR1 LNHDA and CDR2 SQIVND (reference sequence). The CDR3 is 18 residues long. V trimming: 2 bases; J trimming: 3 bases; junction bases outside the gene matches: 15. CDR3 loop: CASSIIFGGGGYCYEQYF. DNA for the CDR3: TGTGCCAGTAGTATAATCTTTGGAGGCGGGGGGTACTGCTACGAGCAGTACTTC.

This clonotype was seen repeatedly, ten times or more. The chain combines TRBV6-5 with TRBJ2-5; D call uncertain. The germline gives CDR1 MNHEY, CDR2 SVGAGI. The CDR3 is 16 residues long. Trimming took off 0 bases at V and 1 base at J, with 12 bases between the two ends. The CDR3 protein is CASSYSGVVVQETQYF. DNA of the CDR3: TGTGCCAGCAGTTACTCTGGCGTGGTGGTCCAAGAGACCCAGTACTTC.

This clonotype came up many times. This rearrangement joins TRBV12-3 or TRBV12-4 to TRBJ1-5, with unresolved D. V lost 3 bases and J lost 5, with 8 bases in between. This CDR3 contains 13 residues. The CDR3 nucleotides are TGTGCCAGCAGTTTCTGGCTCCATCAGCCCCAGCATTTT. Protein product: CASSFWLHQPQHF.

With respect to this clonotype: Just one base apart from a much larger clone, this may be a read error. This rearrangement joins TRBV7-2 to TRBJ2-7; D gene unclear. Germline values: CDR1 SGHTA, CDR2 FQGNSA. This CDR3 spans 13 amino acids. The CDR3 loop is CASGLHKEYEQYF. The CDR3 DNA follows: TGTGCCAGCGGCTTACATAAGGAGTACGAGCAGTACTTC.

V gene TRBV12-3 or TRBV12-4 combines with J gene TRBJ1-5, with D possibly matching TRBD1 (6 bases). V was cut by 5 bases and J by 7 bases, with 6 bases left in between. The CDR3 is 11 residues long. In nucleotides, the CDR3 is TGTGCCAGCAGTCAGGGGCAGCCCCAGCATTTT. This translates into CASSQGQPQHF.